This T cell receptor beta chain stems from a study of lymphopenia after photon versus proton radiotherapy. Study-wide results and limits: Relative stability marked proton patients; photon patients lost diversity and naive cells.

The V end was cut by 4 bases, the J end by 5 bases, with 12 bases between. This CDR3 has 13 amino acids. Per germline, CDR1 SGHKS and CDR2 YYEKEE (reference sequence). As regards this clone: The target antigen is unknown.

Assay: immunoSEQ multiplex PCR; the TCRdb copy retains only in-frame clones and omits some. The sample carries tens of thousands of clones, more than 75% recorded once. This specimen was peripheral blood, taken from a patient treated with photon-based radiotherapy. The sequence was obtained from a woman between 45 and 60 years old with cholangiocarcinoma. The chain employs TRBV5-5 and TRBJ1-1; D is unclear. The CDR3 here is CASSALPDTEAFF. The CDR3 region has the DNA TGTGCCAGCAGCGCCCTGCCAGATACTGAAGCTTTCTTT. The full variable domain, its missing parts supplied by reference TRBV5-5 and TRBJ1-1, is DAGVTQSPTHLIKTRGQQVTLRCSPISGHKSVSWYQQVLGQGPQFIFQYYEKEERGRGNFPDRFSARQFPNYSSELNVNALLLGDSALYLCASSALPDTEAFFGQGTRLTVV.